This entry features one T cell receptor (beta chain) sequence. Its antigen is still unknown. In the PCR, 60 Vbeta and 13 Jbeta primers were used. Measured with immunoSEQ multiplex PCR; TCRdb has only the in-frame clones, and not every one. Found here are around 230,000 clones, more than 75% of them singletons; the top ten hold approximately 6%. This specimen comes from a study of cytomegalovirus exposure and HLA in healthy donors. Overall study findings and caveats: Productive rates of about 87% or about 30% were seen for most TCR beta V segments in an earlier analysis.

There are 18 residues in the CDR3. Losses at the gene ends were 0 bases for V and 3 bases for J; bases not matched to a gene: 13. CDR1 and CDR2 from the germline V gene are KGHSH and LQKENI. The specimen was PBMCs. The source of this sequence is a man aged 35 to 55 in good health and CMV-seropositive. The chain joins TRBV18 to TRBJ1-2; 7 nucleotides match TRBD1. The CDR3 reads CASSPPTGVTFLDYGYTF. CDR3 in DNA: TGTGCCAGCTCACCACCAACAGGGGTAACTTTTTTGGACTATGGCTACACCTTC.